Listed here are 2 T cell receptor beta chains from one sample, sequenced in a study of blood T cell repertoires in COVID-19. Only in-frame clones appear in the TCRdb table, and some are missing; sequencing was by immunoSEQ multiplex PCR. The table has some 66,000 clones, 70% to 85% seen once; the top ten hold 6.6%. Sequenced sample: peripheral blood. Every receptor here comes from a man aged 55 to 70 with acute or convalescent COVID-19.

The chain combines TRBV11-1 with TRBJ1-4; TRBD1 agrees at 9 bases. Germline V gene lookup returns CDR1 SGHAT and CDR2 FQDESV (reference sequence). CDR3 length: 14 amino acids. The junction had 2 bases not matched to a gene; V was cut back by 5 bases and J by 4 bases. The DNA for the CDR3 is TGTGCCAGCAGCCTGGGACAGGGTAATGAAAAACTGTTTTTT. Translation gives CASSLGQGNEKLFF.

The chain recombines TRBV5-4 with TRBJ1-1; TRBD1 is a possible D gene (6 bases). The CDR3 runs to 13 residues. V lost 3 bases, J lost 11 bases, and 17 bases lay in between. From germline, CDR1 is SGHNT and CDR2 YYREEE (reference sequence). The CDR3 nucleotides read TGTGCCAGCAGCTCACCAGACAGGCGCCGGGCTTTCTTT. It is translated as CASSSPDRRRAFF.